The 18 T cell receptor beta chains below come from one sample, sequenced in a study of blood T cell repertoires in COVID-19. Here immunoSEQ multiplex PCR was the method, and the copy in TCRdb shows in-frame clones only, minus some. The table includes roughly 110,000 clones, roughly 90% detected once. Material: peripheral blood. The receptors shown here come from a man aged 35-49 years with active or convalescent COVID-19.

The V gene is TRBV19, the J gene TRBJ1-1; D gene unclear. Trimming left V 10 bases short and J 3 bases short, with 15 bases between. Germline CDR1 and CDR2: LNHDA and SQIVND (reference sequence). This CDR3 contains 13 residues. This CDR3 reads CATTQMRDTEAFF. As DNA, the CDR3 is TGTGCCACCACCCAAATGAGAGACACTGAAGCTTTCTTT.

This sequence joins TRBV9 and TRBJ2-2, with 8 nucleotides matching TRBD2. The CDR3 is made up of 16 amino acids. V trimming: 5 bases; J trimming: 1 base; junction bases outside the gene matches: 7. The germline V gene has CDR1 SGDLS and CDR2 YYNGEE. CDR3: CASSDTSGRNTGELFF. For the CDR3, the DNA is TGTGCCAGCAGTGATACAAGCGGGAGGAACACCGGGGAGCTGTTTTTT.

The chain is built from TRBV28 and TRBJ2-1; unclear D gene. The CDR3 sequence is 13 residues long. CDR1 MDHEN and CDR2 SYDVKM come from the germline V gene. With 3 bases removed from V and 11 bases from J, the gap between germline ends came to 14 bases. CDR3 DNA sequence: TGTGCCAGCAGTTTTATCGGCGGAAGTAAGCAGTTCTTC. This codes for CASSFIGGSKQFF.

This chain links TRBV5-1 with TRBJ1-1; tentatively, D is TRBD1 (6 bases). Trimming removed 1 base from V and 7 bases from J, with 14 bases in between. This CDR3 has 14 amino acids. Germline values: CDR1 SGHRS, CDR2 YFSETQ. CDR3 region: CASSLLGRGGEAFF. The CDR3 DNA follows: TGCGCCAGCAGCTTGTTGGGCAGGGGTGGTGAAGCTTTCTTT.

The chain employs TRBV19 and TRBJ2-7; possibly TRBD1 for D (5 bases). The V end was cut by 5 bases, the J end by 0 bases, with 14 bases between. This CDR3 has 15 amino acids. Germline V CDR1 and CDR2: LNHDA, SQIVND (reference sequence). CDR3 residues: CASSRGQASSYEQYF. The CDR3 DNA follows: TGTGCCAGTAGTCGCGGACAAGCTAGCTCCTACGAGCAGTACTTC.

The chain couples TRBV7-8 to TRBJ2-5; 13 bases align to TRBD2. CDR1 and CDR2 from the germline V gene are SGHVS and FQNEAQ. The CDR3 runs 21 residues. Trimming took 4 bases from V and 0 from J; bases not matched to a gene: 17. CDR3 coding DNA: TGTGCCAGCAGCTCCCCTATGTTCTCGGGACTAGCGGGAAGGCACCAAGAGACCCAGTACTTC. Its translation is CASSSPMFSGLAGRHQETQYF.

V usage is TRBV27 and J usage is TRBJ2-5, with 7 bases aligning to TRBD2. The CDR3 loop spans 13 amino acids. V lost 6 bases to trimming and J lost 9 bases; unmatched junction nucleotides: 10. Germline lookup yields CDR1 MNHEY and CDR2 SMNVEV (reference sequence). CDR3: CASSLGAAGAQYF. DNA of the CDR3: TGTGCCAGCAGCCTAGGGGCCGCGGGGGCCCAGTACTTC.

The chain employs TRBV5-1 and TRBJ2-3, with a weak D call TRBD2 (6 bases). This CDR3 contains 16 residues. Trimming removed 4 bases from V and 2 bases from J, with 17 bases in between. Germline V lookup: CDR1 SGHRS, CDR2 YFSETQ. The CDR3 DNA reads TGCGCCAGCAGCCCAGGAGCCTGGGGGGACACAGATACGCAGTATTTT. Amino acid sequence: CASSPGAWGDTDTQYF.

CDR3 loop: CASSIARGPETQYF. CDR3 sequence (DNA): TGTGCCAGTAGTATCGCCAGGGGGCCAGAGACCCAGTACTTC. This chain joins TRBV19 and TRBJ2-5; the match to TRBD1 covers 8 bases. The length of the CDR3 is 14 residues. Germline V lookup: CDR1 LNHDA, CDR2 SQIVND (reference sequence). V shed 3 bases and J 4 bases; nucleotides not matched to a gene: 4.

This chain links TRBV9 with TRBJ1-2; D is possibly TRBD1 (5 bases). The CDR3 has 13 residues. CDR1 and CDR2 from the germline V gene are SGDLS and YYNGEE. The V gene lost 2 bases and the J gene lost 2 bases, with 7 bases spanning the gap. CDR3 in amino acids: CASSVTVNYGYTF. CDR3 bases: TGTGCCAGCAGCGTGACAGTCAACTATGGCTACACCTTC.

The V and J genes are TRBV6-5 and TRBJ2-1, with D perhaps matching TRBD2 (5 bases). Trimming pared 0 bases from V and 5 bases from J, leaving 11 bases between. CDR1 is MNHEY and CDR2 is SVGAGI in the germline V gene. CDR3 size: 15 residues. CDR3 sequence (DNA): TGTGCCAGCAGTTACTCCGAGCGGCCGAACAATGAGCAGTTCTTC. Its protein product is CASSYSERPNNEQFF.

The CDR3 sequence is CASSEPGNYGYTF. CDR3 DNA: TGTGCCAGCAGTGAGCCAGGGAACTATGGCTACACCTTC. V gene TRBV25-1 combines with J gene TRBJ1-2; D is perhaps TRBD1 (5 bases). From germline, CDR1 is MGHDK and CDR2 SYGVNS. The CDR3 contains 13 residues. Trimming pared 3 bases from V and 2 bases from J, leaving 7 bases between.

The genes are TRBV18 and TRBJ1-2, with TRBD1 as a possible D gene (5 bases). The CDR3 sequence is 18 residues long. V shed 2 bases and J shed 8 bases, with 27 bases lying between them. The germline CDR1 and CDR2 sequences are KGHSH and LQKENI. The CDR3 DNA reads TGTGCCAGCTCACCATATGATTATCGGGGACCGCGGGGGGAAGGCTACACCTTC. Translated: CASSPYDYRGPRGEGYTF.

Written as DNA, the CDR3 is TGTGCCAGCAGTTATCGGACAGGGAAGAACACTGAAGCTTTCTTT. Translating gives CASSYRTGKNTEAFF. The V and J genes are TRBV6-8 and TRBJ1-1; TRBD1 aligns across 8 bases. V dropped 3 bases and J dropped 1; count of bases not matched to a gene: 4. CDR1 is MNHGY and CDR2 is SAAAGT in the germline V gene. The CDR3 totals 15 residues.

This sequence joins TRBV30 and TRBJ2-1; TRBD1 agrees at 9 bases. Germline CDR1 and CDR2: GTSNPN and SVGIG (reference sequence). CDR3 size: 15 residues. The V gene end was trimmed by 3 bases and the J gene end by 4 bases; junction bases not matched to a gene: 7. The CDR3, as DNA: TGTGCCTGGAGGACCGGGACAGGGTTATACAATGAGCAGTTCTTC. It encodes CAWRTGTGLYNEQFF.

The CDR3 is CAISESLSSNQPQHF. As DNA, the CDR3 is TGTGCCATCAGTGAAAGCCTAAGTAGCAATCAGCCCCAGCATTTT. V and J are TRBV10-3 and TRBJ1-5; D ambiguous. Germline CDR1 ENHRY, CDR2 SYGVKD. Trimming pared 3 bases from V and 0 bases from J, leaving 9 bases between. The CDR3 is 15 residues long.

The V call is TRBV7-9, the J call TRBJ2-7, with 7 nucleotides matching TRBD2. V dropped 2 bases and J dropped 2; count of bases not matched to a gene: 3. The CDR3 covers 14 residues. The V gene's germline CDR1 is SEHNR and CDR2 FQNEAQ (reference sequence). CDR3 protein: CASSLTGTTYEQYF. The CDR3 DNA follows: TGTGCCAGCAGCTTAACCGGGACTACCTACGAGCAGTACTTC.

The chain links TRBV24-1 to TRBJ2-7; 10 nucleotides align to TRBD1. Trimming took 9 bases from V and 3 from J; bases not matched to a gene: 4. CDR3 length equals 13 residues. Germline CDR1 KGHDR, CDR2 SFDVKD. In nucleotides, the CDR3 is TGTGCCACCCGACAGGGGGCTAACTACGAGCAGTACTTC. Translating gives CATRQGANYEQYF.